A selection of T cell receptor beta chains follows, all from one sample in a study of shared T cell receptors in the human thymus. Clones were sequenced by immunoSEQ multiplex PCR, and TCRdb holds only the in-frame ones, with some missing. This sample has roughly 500,000 clones, with approximately 80% found just once. The sample was also reused in another study, on human thymus T cells.

Sample: thymocytes. The receptors stem from a boy younger than two with a congenital heart defect. Each CDR3 is given with its conserved first and last residue. The order of the fields is J gene, D gene, V gene, clone size, CDR3 protein, CDR3 DNA. D genes are given only for firm matches. Clone size is shown for a subset of rows, as once, few, many or a class of expanded clone.

J: TRBJ2-2; D: TRBD1; V: TRBV28; size: -; CDR3: CASSLETGETNTGELFF; DNA: TGTGCCAGCAGTTTAGAAACAGGGGAGACGAACACCGGGGAGCTGTTTTTT
J: TRBJ2-5; D: -; V: TRBV29-1; size: -; CDR3: CSVEELDGTKTQYF; DNA: TGCAGCGTTGAAGAACTCGACGGGACAAAGACCCAGTACTTC
J: TRBJ1-2; D: TRBD1; V: TRBV7-4; size: -; CDR3: CASTRDSPHRVYGYTF; DNA: TGTGCCAGCACCCGGGACAGTCCACATCGGGTCTATGGCTACACCTTC
J: TRBJ1-5; D: -; V: TRBV28; size: -; CDR3: CASSPGLVNQPQHF; DNA: TGTGCCAGCAGTCCGGGACTGGTCAATCAGCCCCAGCATTTT
J: TRBJ2-3; D: TRBD2; V: TRBV10-3; size: -; CDR3: CAITLSSGRGTDTQYF; DNA: TGTGCCATCACTTTATCTAGCGGGAGGGGCACAGATACGCAGTATTTT
J: TRBJ2-7; D: -; V: TRBV10-3; size: -; CDR3: CAISGAGDGLRYEQYF; DNA: TGTGCCATCAGTGGCGCAGGAGACGGACTGAGGTACGAGCAGTACTTC
J: TRBJ2-7; D: -; V: TRBV21-1; size: -; CDR3: CASSKLRYVADAYEQYF; DNA: TGTGCCAGCAGCAAATTACGGTATGTAGCGGACGCTTACGAGCAGTACTTC
J: TRBJ2-7; D: TRBD1; V: TRBV11-2; size: -; CDR3: CASSLDQRTGGFEQYF; DNA: TGTGCCAGCAGCTTAGATCAAAGGACAGGGGGCTTCGAGCAGTACTTC
J: TRBJ2-5; D: TRBD1; V: TRBV7-6; size: -; CDR3: CASSSPRQGKGETQYF; DNA: TGTGCCAGCAGCTCCCCTAGACAGGGAAAGGGAGAGACCCAGTACTTC
J: TRBJ2-2; D: -; V: TRBV4-3; size: -; CDR3: CASSQDYRELFF; DNA: TGCGCCAGCAGCCAAGATTATAGGGAGCTGTTTTTT
J: TRBJ1-2; D: -; V: TRBV4-2; size: few; CDR3: CASSPRISSRGYTF; DNA: TGTGCCAGCAGCCCTAGGATCAGTTCGCGGGGCTACACCTTC
J: TRBJ1-2; D: TRBD1; V: TRBV5-1; size: -; CDR3: CASSLEYATGGGYTF; DNA: TGCGCCAGCAGCTTGGAGTACGCGACAGGGGGTGGCTACACCTTC
J: TRBJ2-2; D: TRBD1; V: TRBV11-2; size: -; CDR3: CASSQHRTGITGELFF; DNA: TGTGCCAGCAGCCAACACCGGACAGGGATAACCGGGGAGCTGTTTTTT
J: TRBJ2-5; D: TRBD2; V: TRBV28; size: -; CDR3: CASSLAGDELETQYF; DNA: TGTGCCAGCAGTTTAGCGGGGGATGAGTTAGAGACCCAGTACTTC
J: TRBJ2-7; D: -; V: TRBV5-5; size: -; CDR3: CASSFRGGYEQYF; DNA: TGTGCCAGCAGCTTCCGAGGGGGCTACGAGCAGTACTTC
J: TRBJ1-5; D: TRBD1; V: TRBV19; size: -; CDR3: CASTGQGSDQPQHF; DNA: TGTGCCAGTACGGGACAGGGTAGCGATCAGCCCCAGCATTTT
J: TRBJ2-1; D: TRBD2; V: TRBV11-3; size: -; CDR3: CASSRTSGRGSNEQFF; DNA: TGTGCCAGCAGCCGGACTAGCGGGAGAGGAAGCAATGAGCAGTTCTTC
J: TRBJ2-1; D: TRBD2; V: TRBV11-2; size: -; CDR3: CASSLDRAGGPAYNEQFF; DNA: TGTGCCAGCAGCTTGGACCGAGCGGGAGGCCCAGCCTACAATGAGCAGTTCTTC
J: TRBJ2-4; D: TRBD2; V: TRBV15; size: few; CDR3: CATSAREGPKNIQYF; DNA: TGTGCCACCAGCGCACGGGAGGGCCCCAAAAACATTCAGTACTTC
J: TRBJ2-7; D: -; V: TRBV5-6; size: -; CDR3: CASSYAGLFSYEQYF; DNA: TGTGCCAGCAGTTACGCAGGACTCTTCTCCTACGAGCAGTACTTC
J: TRBJ1-1; D: -; V: TRBV5-4; size: few; CDR3: CASDLGGLTEAFF; DNA: TGTGCCAGCGACCTGGGGGGACTCACTGAAGCTTTCTTT
J: TRBJ2-7; D: TRBD1; V: TRBV5-1; size: -; CDR3: CASSLEVGQHYEQYF; DNA: TGCGCCAGCAGCTTGGAGGTGGGACAGCACTACGAGCAGTACTTC
J: TRBJ2-7; D: TRBD2; V: TRBV7-8; size: -; CDR3: CASSLRRELPYEQYF; DNA: TGTGCCAGCAGCTTAAGGCGGGAGTTACCCTACGAGCAGTACTTC
J: TRBJ2-7; D: -; V: TRBV4-2; size: -; CDR3: CASSQGSLVSYEQYF; DNA: TGTGCCAGCAGCCAAGGGAGTCTGGTCTCCTACGAGCAGTACTTC
J: TRBJ1-1; D: -; V: TRBV7-7; size: -; CDR3: CASSGRSGGTEAFF; DNA: TGTGCTAGCAGCGGCAGGAGCGGCGGCACTGAAGCTTTCTTT
J: TRBJ1-1; D: TRBD1; V: TRBV10-3; size: -; CDR3: CAISESPGQPNTEAFF; DNA: TGTGCCATCAGTGAGTCGCCGGGACAGCCCAACACTGAAGCTTTCTTT
J: TRBJ2-1; D: TRBD2; V: TRBV5-1; size: -; CDR3: CASSFSGTNPSGEQFF; DNA: TGCGCCAGCAGCTTCTCGGGGACTAACCCCAGTGGTGAGCAGTTCTTC
J: TRBJ1-1; D: -; V: TRBV13; size: -; CDR3: CASSRGLEGTEAFF; DNA: TGTGCCAGCAGCCGAGGCCTGGAGGGCACTGAAGCTTTCTTT
J: TRBJ2-7; D: -; V: TRBV11-3; size: -; CDR3: CASSLDGSYEQYF; DNA: TGTGCCAGCAGCTTAGATGGCTCGTACGAGCAGTACTTC
J: TRBJ2-7; D: TRBD2; V: TRBV30; size: -; CDR3: CAWRAAAGGTYEQYF; DNA: TGTGCCTGGAGGGCGGCGGCGGGAGGAACCTACGAGCAGTACTTC
J: TRBJ2-7; D: -; V: TRBV27; size: -; CDR3: CASSLLPGNSYEQYF; DNA: TGTGCCAGCAGTTTATTGCCAGGGAACTCCTACGAGCAGTACTTC
J: TRBJ2-7; D: TRBD2; V: TRBV10-3; size: few; CDR3: CAAGGQRSGRAAYEQYF; DNA: TGTGCCGCCGGGGGACAAAGGAGCGGGAGGGCAGCCTACGAGCAGTACTTC
J: TRBJ1-2; D: TRBD1; V: TRBV10-3; size: -; CDR3: CAISLRDRSFYGYTF; DNA: TGTGCCATCAGTCTTAGGGACAGATCCTTCTATGGCTACACCTTC
J: TRBJ2-7; D: TRBD1; V: TRBV25-1; size: -; CDR3: CASPRGTGRYEQYF; DNA: TGTGCCAGCCCGCGCGGGACAGGGAGGTACGAGCAGTACTTC
J: TRBJ2-1; D: TRBD2; V: TRBV6-4; size: -; CDR3: CASSDTSAQYNEQFF; DNA: TGTGCCAGCAGTGACACTAGCGCCCAGTACAATGAGCAGTTCTTC
J: TRBJ2-7; D: TRBD2; V: TRBV25-1; size: -; CDR3: CASSSLAGAGYEQYF; DNA: TGTGCCAGCAGTTCACTAGCGGGAGCTGGCTACGAGCAGTACTTC